These 24 T cell receptor beta chains were sequenced from one sample in a study of T cell changes during pregnancy in multiple sclerosis. Repertoires were generated with immunoSEQ multiplex PCR, while TCRdb's copy carries only in-frame clones and drops some. This sample has approximately 100,000 clones, with 90% to 95% found just once. The sample in question was peripheral blood, obtained before pregnancy. These TCRs come from a female donor with multiple sclerosis, enrolled in a pregnancy study.

The chain uses TRBV19 and TRBJ2-7; 9 bases agree with TRBD2. The length of the CDR3 is 15 residues. CDR1 is LNHDA, CDR2 SQIVND, per germline (reference sequence). Trimming took 5 bases from V and 3 from J; bases not matched to a gene: 8. This chain's CDR3 is CASSALRSGGYEQYF. The CDR3, as DNA: TGTGCCAGTAGTGCCTTGCGTAGCGGGGGCTACGAGCAGTACTTC.

The V and J genes are TRBV29-1 and TRBJ1-1; D might be TRBD1 (6 bases). Trimming left V 3 bases short and J 1 base short, with 9 bases between. From germline, CDR1 is SQVTM and CDR2 ANQGSEA. The CDR3 is 13 residues long. CDR3 protein: CSVEDSSNTEAFF. CDR3 nucleotide sequence: TGCAGCGTTGAGGACAGTTCGAACACTGAAGCTTTCTTT.

The chain carries TRBV21-1 and TRBJ2-5; the table's D call TRBD1 went unverified against the DNA. TRBV21-1 is reported as a pseudogene. The CDR3 loop spans 15 amino acids. CDR3 protein: CASSSSGTGRKTQYF. The CDR3 nucleotides are TGTGCCAGCAGCAGTTCCGGGACAGGTAGGAAGACCCAGTACTTC.

This clone occurred a few times. The genes are TRBV6-1 and TRBJ1-2; D unclear. V dropped 8 bases and J dropped 0 bases, with 10 bases sitting between them. Germline-derived CDR1 and CDR2 are MNHNS and SASEGT. The CDR3 consists of 13 residues. DNA for the CDR3: TGTGCCAGCGGGTGGGCAGCTAACTATGGCTACACCTTC. It codes for CASGWAANYGYTF.

The chain has TRBV5-1 and TRBJ2-2; possibly TRBD1 for D (6 bases). The length of the CDR3 is 15 residues. V shed 0 bases and J shed 0 bases, with 6 bases lying between them. Germline V gene lookup returns CDR1 SGHRS and CDR2 YFSETQ. CDR3: CASSLDRANTGELFF. The CDR3, as DNA: TGCGCCAGCAGCTTGGACAGGGCGAACACCGGGGAGCTGTTTTTT.

V gene TRBV11-2 combines with J gene TRBJ1-1; D is unclear. The V end was cut by 3 bases, the J end by 5 bases, with 10 bases between. In germline, CDR1 is SGHAT, CDR2 FQNNGV. CDR3 length: 13 residues. CDR3 loop: CASSFRRATEAFF. In DNA form, the CDR3 reads TGTGCCAGCAGCTTTAGGCGGGCTACTGAAGCTTTCTTT.

The chain links TRBV13 to TRBJ2-7; 7 bases align to TRBD1. CDR3 length: 13 amino acids. Trimming cost V 1 base and J 5 bases; bases outside gene matches: 2. Germline CDR1 PRHDT, CDR2 FYEKMQ (reference sequence). CDR3 loop: CASSLEGGDEQYF. The CDR3 DNA reads TGTGCCAGCAGCTTAGAAGGGGGCGACGAGCAGTACTTC.

This chain connects TRBV27 to TRBJ1-2; D uncertain. The CDR3 runs 14 residues. Trimming stripped 5 bases from V and 5 bases from J, with 15 bases between. Looked up from germline, CDR1 is MNHEY and CDR2 is SMNVEV (reference sequence). As DNA, the CDR3 is TGTGCCAGCAGTCCGGGGAACATAGTGTATGGCTACACCTTC. This translates into CASSPGNIVYGYTF.

The chain links TRBV5-1 to TRBJ2-7, with 8 bases aligning to TRBD1. The germline gives CDR1 SGHRS, CDR2 YFSETQ. The CDR3 is 15 amino acids. J was trimmed by 5 bases and V by 0 bases; bases with no gene match: 7. CDR3 nucleotide sequence: TGCGCCAGCAGCTTGGGGAGACAGGGGCCCCACGAGCAGTACTTC. This codes for CASSLGRQGPHEQYF.

The chain joins TRBV7-8 to TRBJ1-4; D is unclear. Germline-derived CDR1 and CDR2 are SGHVS and FQNEAQ. The length of the CDR3 is 16 residues. Trimming shortened V by 3 bases and J by 0 bases, and 11 bases separated the two germline ends. The CDR3 sequence: CASSLVGSATNEKLFF. CDR3 nucleotide sequence: TGTGCCAGCAGCTTGGTGGGGAGTGCAACTAATGAAAAACTGTTTTTT. Together with reference TRBV7-8 and TRBJ1-4, the CDR3 gives the full variable domain: GAGVSQSPRYKVAKRGQDVALRCDPISGHVSLFWYQQALGQGPEFLTYFQNEAQLDKSGLPSDRFFAERPEGSVSTLKIQRTQQEDSAVYLCASSLVGSATNEKLFFGSGTQLSVL.

This clone was observed a single time. The chain has TRBV13 and TRBJ2-2; D ambiguous. Germline V lookup: CDR1 PRHDT, CDR2 FYEKMQ (reference sequence). V was trimmed by 0 bases and J by 2 bases, leaving 10 bases between them. The CDR3 contains 16 residues. CDR3 sequence reads: CASSLGTPLNTGELFF. The CDR3 coding sequence is TGTGCCAGCAGCTTAGGGACACCTCTTAACACCGGGGAGCTGTTTTTT.

As DNA, the CDR3 is TGTGCCAGCAGCTCGACGACTAGCGGGAGCTCCTACGAGCAGTACTTC. Translation: CASSSTTSGSSYEQYF. The chain is built from TRBV7-6 and TRBJ2-7, with 12 bases that match TRBD2. The trim removed 4 bases at V and 0 bases at J, leaving 4 bases unmatched. The CDR3 length is 16 residues. CDR1 is SGHVS, CDR2 FNYEAQ, per germline.

The rearrangement uses TRBV30 and TRBJ2-7; the D gene is possibly TRBD1 (6 bases). Germline-derived CDR1 and CDR2 are GTSNPN and SVGIG (reference sequence). V was shortened by 2 bases and J by 0 bases, with 17 bases between the two germline ends. The CDR3 length is 16 residues. The CDR3 spells CAWSPADRHYSYEQYF. The CDR3 nucleotides read TGTGCCTGGAGTCCTGCCGACAGGCATTACTCCTACGAGCAGTACTTC.

The J gene is TRBJ2-1, the V gene TRBV7-7; TRBD2 agrees at 8 bases. In germline, CDR1 is SSHAT, CDR2 FNYEAQ (reference sequence). J lost 4 bases, V lost 5 bases, and 4 bases had no gene match. The CDR3 contains 14 residues. CDR3 loop: CASSPTSGYNEQFF. The CDR3 nucleotides read TGTGCCAGCAGCCCTACTAGCGGTTACAATGAGCAGTTCTTC.

The J gene is TRBJ2-5, the V gene TRBV27; D not resolved. V lost 5 bases and J 5 bases, leaving 18 bases between the germline ends. CDR1 is MNHEY, CDR2 SMNVEV, per germline (reference sequence). The CDR3 runs to 15 residues. This CDR3 reads CASSPSSYPGETQYF. The DNA of the CDR3 is TGTGCCAGCAGTCCATCATCATACCCCGGGGAGACCCAGTACTTC.

This rearrangement joins TRBV29-1 to TRBJ2-1, with D uncertain. Germline loops: CDR1 SQVTM, CDR2 ANQGSEA. The CDR3 loop spans 13 amino acids. Trimming left V 1 base short and J 9 bases short, with 13 bases between. As DNA, the CDR3 is TGCAGCGTTGAAGGGCATGGGCGTGGTGAGCAGTTCTTC. As protein: CSVEGHGRGEQFF.

The rearrangement joins TRBV23-1 to TRBJ1-3, with TRBD1 matching over 7 bases. TRBV23-1 is filed as an ORF, its function uncertain. The CDR3 length is 15 residues. The V and J ends lost 9 bases and 1 base, in that order; junction bases with no gene match: 9. The CDR3 DNA sequence: TGCGCCAGTCGGGCAGGGGGTAAGTCTGGAAACACCATATATTTT. Translating gives CASRAGGKSGNTIYF.

This clone appeared once. The V call is TRBV11-2, the J call TRBJ2-7, with D maybe TRBD1 (5 bases). Germline V gene data show CDR1 as SGHAT and CDR2 as FQNNGV. V was pared by 4 bases and J by 3 bases, with 10 bases between. The CDR3 totals 13 residues. The CDR3 nucleotides read TGTGCCAGCAGCTCCTCCACAGGCTACGAGCAGTACTTC. Translation: CASSSSTGYEQYF.

The V gene is TRBV5-1, the J gene TRBJ2-1; TRBD1 matches 7 bases. CDR3 length: 16 residues. The junction had 15 bases not matched to a gene; V was cut back by 4 bases and J by 8 bases. Germline V CDR1 and CDR2: SGHRS, YFSETQ. The chain's CDR3 is CASSLRGQVRGYEQFF. CDR3 bases: TGCGCCAGCAGCCTCCGAGGACAGGTCAGGGGCTATGAGCAGTTCTTC.

The CDR3 spells CASSHPLQGARNTGELFF. The CDR3, as DNA: TGCGCCAGCAGCCATCCTTTACAGGGCGCACGTAACACCGGGGAGCTGTTTTTT. This chain joins TRBV4-1 and TRBJ2-2, with D possibly being TRBD1 (6 bases). V was cut by 3 bases and J by 2 bases, with 19 bases left in between. Germline CDR1 MGHRA, CDR2 YSYEKL. The CDR3 extends over 18 amino acids.

The rearrangement uses TRBV6-6 and TRBJ2-7, with 10 bases lining up with TRBD1. The germline CDR1 and CDR2 sequences are MNHNY and SVGAGI (reference sequence). The CDR3 runs 14 residues. The trim removed 7 bases at V and 2 bases at J, leaving 5 bases unmatched. Here the CDR3 DNA reads TGTGCCAGCACCCTCGGACAGGGGGCCTACGAGCAGTACTTC. Amino acid sequence: CASTLGQGAYEQYF.

V usage is TRBV15 and J usage is TRBJ2-2, with 10 nucleotides matching TRBD2. This CDR3 contains 19 residues. V was pared by 5 bases and J by 0 bases, with 12 bases of the junction left unmatched. The germline V gene encodes CDR1 LNHNV and CDR2 YYDKDF (reference sequence). In DNA, the CDR3 is TGTGCCACCAGCGGCCCTCTAGCGGGGGATTTAGCGAACACCGGGGAGCTGTTTTTT. Protein sequence: CATSGPLAGDLANTGELFF.

This clone showed up just once. This chain connects TRBV5-4 to TRBJ2-2; a possible D gene is TRBD2 (6 bases). This CDR3 has 15 residues. Germline V gives CDR1 SGHNT, CDR2 YYREEE (reference sequence). V dropped 4 bases and J dropped 1 base, with 11 bases sitting between them. This CDR3 reads CASSGAGMNTGELFF. For the CDR3, the DNA is TGTGCCAGCAGCGGAGCGGGTATGAACACCGGGGAGCTGTTTTTT.

The chain recombines TRBV5-1 with TRBJ2-1; 12 bases align to TRBD2. From germline, CDR1 is SGHRS and CDR2 YFSETQ. CDR3 size: 17 residues. J gave up 9 bases and V 5 bases, and 15 bases lay outside the gene matches. As DNA, the CDR3 is TGCGCCAGCAGTTACTCAATGCTAGCGGGAGGGCCGGGTGAGCAGTTCTTC. Protein product: CASSYSMLAGGPGEQFF.